A single sample gave rise to the 29 T cell receptor beta chains below, sequenced in a study of OX40 agonist ivuxolimab in advanced cancers. The method was immunoSEQ multiplex PCR; TCRdb's version includes in-frame clones alone and lacks a portion of them. The table includes 1,000 to 1,500 clones, around three quarters detected once. Sampling was performed in a trial of the OX40 agonist ivuxolimab. Source of these receptors: an adult with an advanced solid tumor such as melanoma, head and neck, liver or kidney cancer.

For the CDR3, the DNA is TGTGCCAGCAGTGACGTCCGGGACAGGGCTTTCTTT. It translates to CASSDVRDRAFF. The chain couples TRBV28 to TRBJ1-1; TRBD1 aligns across 8 bases. Germline CDR1 is MDHEN and CDR2 is SYDVKM. Losses at the gene ends were 5 bases for V and 11 bases for J; bases not matched to a gene: 7. The CDR3 covers 12 residues.

This chain links TRBV6-8 with TRBJ1-6; 9 bases agree with TRBD1. CDR1 and CDR2 from the germline V gene are MNHGY and SAAAGT. The CDR3 is 16 residues long. V was pared by 2 bases and J by 6 bases, with 5 bases of the junction left unmatched. The CDR3 region has the DNA TGTGCCAGCAGTTACCTGGGACAGGGACTTAATTCACCCCTCCACTTT. Its protein product is CASSYLGQGLNSPLHF.

This clone was detected only a few times. The chain uses TRBV11-3 and TRBJ2-2; D is perhaps TRBD2 (6 bases). Germline-derived CDR1 and CDR2 are SGHNT and YENEEA. V lost 4 bases and J lost 3, with 9 bases in between. This CDR3 contains 14 residues. The CDR3 spells CASSWGGDTGELFF. For the CDR3, the DNA is TGTGCCAGCAGCTGGGGCGGGGACACCGGGGAGCTGTTTTTT.

The chain recombines TRBV29-1 with TRBJ1-2; D is ambiguous. CDR1 and CDR2 from the germline V gene are SQVTM and ANQGSEA. The CDR3 is 15 amino acids. V was shortened by 3 bases and J by 4 bases, with 18 bases between the two germline ends. The CDR3 spells CSVDVGDRGSYGYTF. The CDR3 coding sequence is TGCAGCGTTGATGTTGGGGATCGAGGGAGCTATGGCTACACCTTC.

V usage is TRBV19 and J usage is TRBJ2-3; 7 nucleotides align to TRBD1. This CDR3 region has 15 residues. Per the germline V gene, CDR1 is LNHDA and CDR2 is SQIVND (reference sequence). J was trimmed by 0 bases and V by 7 bases; bases with no gene match: 7. The CDR3 DNA reads TGTGCCAGTAAGGACAGGCATCCTAGCACAGATACGCAGTATTTT. Its translation is CASKDRHPSTDTQYF. The variable domain in full, with the rest retrieved from reference TRBV19 and TRBJ2-3, is DGGITQSPKYLFRKEGQNVTLSCEQNLNHDAMYWYRQDPGQGLRLIYYSQIVNDFQKGDIAEGYSVSREKKESFPLTVTSAQKNPTAFYLCASKDRHPSTDTQYFGPGTRLTVL.

This clone was seen just once. The V call is TRBV6-8, the J call TRBJ2-1, with D hard to call. The germline CDR1 and CDR2 sequences are MNHGY and SAAAGT. V lost 8 bases, J lost 2 bases, and 10 bases lay in between. The CDR3 loop spans 13 amino acids. The CDR3 DNA sequence: TGTGCCAGCCAGACGCGTACCTACAATGAGCAGTTCTTC. This translates into CASQTRTYNEQFF.

This clone was detected only a few times. This rearrangement joins TRBV11-3 to TRBJ2-1; 16 bases map to TRBD2. V gave up 5 bases and J gave up 6 bases; unmatched junction bases: 13. From germline, CDR1 is SGHNT and CDR2 YENEEA. The CDR3 length is 19 residues. DNA for the CDR3: TGTGCCAGCAGCCTCCTAAGGGGGACTAGCGGGAGGGGGACCAATGAGCAGTTCTTC. Translating gives CASSLLRGTSGRGTNEQFF.

The chain joins TRBV19 to TRBJ1-5; a possible D gene is TRBD1 (5 bases). The CDR3 spans 15 residues. V was clipped by 6 bases and J by 7 bases, with 19 bases between them. Germline CDR1 and CDR2: LNHDA and SQIVND (reference sequence). DNA for the CDR3: TGTGCCAGTAGCTACAGGTTCGACCGGAACCAGCCCCAGCATTTT. It encodes CASSYRFDRNQPQHF.

The rearrangement links TRBV11-3 to TRBJ2-3; maybe TRBD2 (6 bases). V gave up 3 bases and J gave up 2 bases, with 12 bases separating them. Germline loops: CDR1 SGHNT, CDR2 YENEEA. The CDR3 sequence is 15 residues long. The DNA for the CDR3 is TGTGCCAGCAGCTTGGCGGGACTTAACACAGATACGCAGTATTTT. This gives the protein CASSLAGLNTDTQYF. Variable domain in full (rest from reference TRBV11-3 and TRBJ2-3): EAGVVQSPRYKIIEKKQPVAFWCNPISGHNTLYWYLQNLGQGPELLIRYENEEAVDDSQLPKDRFSAERLKGVDSTLKIQPAELGDSAVYLCASSLAGLNTDTQYFGPGTRLTVL.

The CDR3 here is CASSPPRGAREQYF. As DNA, the CDR3 is TGTGCCAGTAGTCCCCCGAGGGGGGCGAGGGAGCAGTACTTC. The rearrangement links TRBV19 to TRBJ2-7, with D perhaps matching TRBD1 or TRBD2 (6 bases each). The CDR3 runs to 14 residues. Trimming took off 5 bases at V and 7 bases at J, with 18 bases between the two ends. Germline V gene lookup returns CDR1 LNHDA and CDR2 SQIVND (reference sequence).

The chain's CDR3 is CASSLVPPNTEAFF. The CDR3 nucleotides are TGTGCCAGCAGCTTAGTACCCCCGAACACTGAAGCTTTCTTT. The rearrangement uses TRBV11-3 and TRBJ1-1; D gene uncertain. The CDR3 has 14 amino acids. Germline CDR1 SGHNT, CDR2 YENEEA. V lost 1 base and J 1 base, leaving 7 bases between the germline ends.

This clone was counted between two and nine times. An end of the junction does not agree with germline; a read error may underlie this. Some base is ambiguous or went unread, and X replaces its residue. The rearrangement links TRBV12-5 to TRBJ1-5; D perhaps matches TRBD1 (5 bases). Germline assignment: CDR1 LGHNT and CDR2 FRNRAP. The CDR3 contains 14 residues. The CDR3 here is CAXGLGSREQPQHF. CDR3 DNA: TGTGCTARTGGTTTGGGCTCCAGGGAGCAGCCCCAGCATTTT.

This clone appeared a single time. The rearrangement links TRBV18 to TRBJ1-3; 10 nucleotides align to TRBD1. The germline gives CDR1 KGHSH, CDR2 LQKENI. This CDR3 comprises 17 residues. J gave up 0 bases and V 1 base, and 3 bases lay outside the gene matches. For the CDR3, the DNA is TGTGCCAGCTCACCACTGGGACAGGGGACCTCTGGAAACACCATATATTTT. Translating it yields CASSPLGQGTSGNTIYF.

V is TRBV18 and J is TRBJ1-1; D unresolved. CDR3 length equals 13 residues. The V gene's germline CDR1 is KGHSH and CDR2 LQKENI. V gave up 0 bases and J gave up 8 bases, with 10 bases separating them. The CDR3, as DNA: TGTGCCAGCTCACCACCGATGCTTAGGGAAGCTTTCTTT. It specifies CASSPPMLREAFF.

The V call is TRBV6-8, the J call TRBJ1-1; D is undetermined. Germline lookup yields CDR1 MNHGY and CDR2 SAAAGT. The CDR3 consists of 16 residues. Here the CDR3 DNA reads TGTTCCTCCAGCGGGTCGGCAGGACTAATGAACACTGAAGCTTTCTTT. This translates into CSSSGSAGLMNTEAFF.

The chain couples TRBV11-1 to TRBJ2-7; the D is unclear. V shed 5 bases and J shed 3 bases, with 14 bases lying between them. The germline CDR1 and CDR2 sequences are SGHAT and FQDESV (reference sequence). The CDR3 is 14 amino acids. The CDR3 here is CASSPRNRDYEQYF. CDR3 DNA: TGTGCCAGCAGCCCGCGGAACCGAGACTACGAGCAGTACTTC. The whole variable domain, filled in from reference TRBV11-1 and TRBJ2-7, reads EAEVAQSPRYKITEKSQAVAFWCDPISGHATLYWYRQILGQGPELLVQFQDESVVDDSQLPKDRFSAERLKGVDSTLKIQPAELGDSAMYLCASSPRNRDYEQYFGPGTRLTVT.

This clone occurred a few times. The genes are TRBV11-3 and TRBJ1-1; perhaps TRBD1 as D (6 bases). Germline assignment: CDR1 SGHNT and CDR2 YENEEA. The CDR3 is 19 amino acids. V was clipped by 6 bases and J by 1 base, with 27 bases between them. The CDR3 region has the DNA TGTGCCAGCAGTCAAGTTGCTACGGCTTGGGGGGCGCCGAACACTGAAGCTTTCTTT. As protein: CASSQVATAWGAPNTEAFF.

The chain combines TRBV30 with TRBJ1-4; D remains unclear. The V end lost 4 bases, the J end lost 7 bases, and 7 bases lay between the germline ends. This CDR3 spans 11 amino acids. Germline values: CDR1 GTSNPN, CDR2 SVGIG (reference sequence). The CDR3 spells CAWTSREKLFF. DNA for the CDR3: TGTGCCTGGACCTCCCGTGAAAAACTGTTTTTT.

This chain uses TRBV29-1 with TRBJ2-1; TRBD1 might be the D (6 bases). V gave up 8 bases and J gave up 0 bases, with 11 bases separating them. From germline, CDR1 is SQVTM and CDR2 ANQGSEA. The length of the CDR3 is 13 residues. In DNA form, the CDR3 reads TGCAGCTCCCGGGACAACTCCTACAATGAGCAGTTCTTC. It specifies CSSRDNSYNEQFF.

The gene calls are TRBV6-8 and TRBJ2-2; 16 bases line up with TRBD2. Germline V lookup: CDR1 MNHGY, CDR2 SAAAGT. With V trimmed by 4 bases and J by 13 bases, 6 bases remained unmatched. This CDR3 has 15 amino acids. As DNA, the CDR3 is TGTGCCAGCAGTTTTGGGACTAGCGGGAGGGTGAGGCTGTTTTTT. This encodes CASSFGTSGRVRLFF.

This chain links TRBV7-1 with TRBJ2-3, with D possibly being TRBD2 (5 bases). TRBV7-1 is flagged as an ORF with uncertain function. This CDR3 is 13 amino acids long. Between the trimmed V and J ends, which lost 5 bases and 2 bases, there was a span of 8 bases. DNA of the CDR3: TGTGCCAGCAGCATGGACTTCACAGATACGCAGTATTTT. Its translation is CASSMDFTDTQYF.

J is TRBJ2-2 and V is TRBV23-1; TRBD1 matches at 8 bases. TRBV23-1 is flagged as an ORF with uncertain function. After removal of 5 bases from V and 7 bases from J, the junction contained 12 bases not matched to a gene. The CDR3 has 16 amino acids. CDR3 loop: CASSRIQGAWDGELFF. For the CDR3, the DNA is TGCGCCAGCAGTAGAATTCAGGGGGCTTGGGACGGGGAGCTGTTTTTT.

The chain has TRBV12-1 and TRBJ2-3; TRBD2 is the table's D call, not checked against the DNA. TRBV12-1 is a documented pseudogene. This CDR3 has 17 residues. CDR3 region: CASSLGLRGGSTDTQYF. The CDR3, as DNA: TGTGCCAGCAGCTTGGGTCTTAGGGGAGGGAGCACAGATACGCAGTATTTT.

In its sample, this clone was seen a few times. The chain couples TRBV30 to TRBJ2-2; the D is unclear. V was clipped by 5 bases and J by 5 bases, with 9 bases between them. Per the germline V gene, CDR1 is GTSNPN and CDR2 is SVGIG (reference sequence). The CDR3 consists of 12 residues. DNA for the CDR3: TGTGCCTGGGGGTTGATGACCGGGGAGCTGTTTTTT. Translating gives CAWGLMTGELFF.

V gene TRBV11-3 combines with J gene TRBJ1-1, with 9 bases lining up with TRBD1. Germline CDR1 and CDR2: SGHNT and YENEEA. The CDR3 has 15 residues. V was clipped by 7 bases and J by 5 bases; unmatched bases: 11. CDR3 DNA: TGTGCCAGCAAATTGACACCGGGACAGGGTACTGAAGCTTTCTTT. It codes for CASKLTPGQGTEAFF.

This chain uses TRBV28 with TRBJ1-2; TRBD1 is a possible D gene (5 bases). Trimming took off 3 bases at V and 4 bases at J, with 9 bases between the two ends. The CDR3 consists of 13 residues. Germline CDR1 and CDR2: MDHEN and SYDVKM. For the CDR3, the DNA is TGTGCCAGCAGTTTCCAGGGTCCCTATGGCTACACCTTC. It encodes CASSFQGPYGYTF.

This chain uses TRBV18 with TRBJ1-2; a possible D gene is TRBD1 (5 bases). V gave up 4 bases and J gave up 4 bases, with 10 bases separating them. This CDR3 is 13 amino acids long. CDR1 and CDR2 (germline): KGHSH, LQKENI. CDR3 nucleotides: TGTGCCAGCTCACGAGGGGCGGTCTATGGCTACACCTTC. Translating gives CASSRGAVYGYTF.

Comments on this clone: The junction shows a germline mismatch at one end, possibly a read error. The chain recombines TRBV23-1 with TRBJ1-2; weak D call: TRBD1 (5 bases). TRBV23-1 is an open reading frame, and its role is uncertain. This CDR3 spans 13 amino acids. CDR3 bases: TGCGCCAGCAGCCCTGGGTGGGACTACGGCTACACCTTC. This sequence encodes CASSPGWDYGYTF.

This clone was seen a few times. The V call is TRBV19, the J call TRBJ2-5; possibly TRBD1 for D (6 bases). This CDR3 region has 15 residues. Trimming left V 9 bases short and J 4 bases short, with 21 bases between. Germline V gives CDR1 LNHDA, CDR2 SQIVND (reference sequence). The CDR3: CASALVSGDGETQYF. As DNA, the CDR3 is TGTGCCAGCGCTCTGGTATCAGGGGACGGAGAGACCCAGTACTTC.